Shown below are 19 T cell receptor beta chains from a single sample sequenced in a study of CD8 T cells in Susac syndrome. Random hexamers were used to reverse transcribe 0.5 to 1 ug of RNA. MiXCR was run by TCRdb on the immunoSEQ multiplex PCR reads, yielding one entry per CDR3 protein. In the table there are 84,000 or so distinct CDR3 sequences, about 95% of which are singletons. The sequenced sample was CD8+ T cells from PBMCs. The receptors were sampled from a human donor with Susac syndrome.

The CDR3 sequence is CASSLSPPGQYF. DNA for the CDR3: TGTGCCAGCAGTTTATCCCCCCCGGGGCAGTACTTC. This chain links TRBV28 with TRBJ2-7; D gene unclear. CDR1 and CDR2 (germline): MDHEN, SYDVKM. The CDR3 sequence is 12 residues long. The germline V and J ends were trimmed by 1 base and 9 bases, with 10 bases remaining between them. The full variable domain, with the rest looked up from reference TRBV28 and TRBJ2-7, is DVKVTQSSRYLVKRTGEKVFLECVQDMDHENMFWYRQDPGLGLRLIYFSYDVKMKEKGDIPEGYSVSREKKERFSLILESASTNQTSMYLCASSLSPPGQYFGPGTRLTVT.

This chain links TRBV15 with TRBJ2-3, with D uncertain. The germline V and J ends were trimmed by 5 bases and 3 bases, with 15 bases remaining between them. The CDR3 totals 15 residues. In germline, CDR1 is LNHNV, CDR2 YYDKDF (reference sequence). The CDR3 loop reads CATSPSGYATDTQYF. In nucleotides, the CDR3 is TGTGCCACCAGCCCGTCTGGCTATGCGACAGATACGCAGTATTTT.

The chain has TRBV2 and TRBJ1-5, with TRBD1 identical over 8 bases. V lost 0 bases to trimming and J lost 5 bases; unmatched junction nucleotides: 9. CDR3 size: 17 residues. Looked up from germline, CDR1 is SNHLY and CDR2 is FYNNEI. CDR3: CASSEAGSQGAYQPQHF. The CDR3 nucleotides are TGTGCCAGCAGTGAAGCGGGTTCTCAGGGGGCGTATCAGCCCCAGCATTTT.

The rearrangement joins TRBV3-1 to TRBJ2-1, with TRBD2 matching over 7 bases. V shed 0 bases, J shed 9 bases, and the junction held 2 bases outside the gene matches. Germline-derived CDR1 and CDR2 are LGHDT and YNNKEL (reference sequence). This CDR3 spans 13 amino acids. The CDR3 coding sequence is TGTGCCAGCAGCCAAGATGGGAGGGTTGAGCAGTTCTTC. It codes for CASSQDGRVEQFF.

The chain has TRBV7-2 and TRBJ2-2; D remains ambiguous. Per the germline V gene, CDR1 is SGHTA and CDR2 is FQGNSA. The ends were cut back, 4 bases at V and 8 bases at J, with 17 bases in the middle. This CDR3 has 15 amino acids. The CDR3 loop reads CASSSPTQTLGELFF. The DNA of the CDR3 is TGTGCCAGCAGCTCGCCGACCCAGACACTGGGGGAGCTGTTTTTT.

This chain uses TRBV29-1 with TRBJ1-2; D possibly corresponds to TRBD1 (5 bases). The CDR3 runs 12 residues. Trimming cost V 3 bases and J 3 bases, with 8 bases left between them. Germline V gene data show CDR1 as SQVTM and CDR2 as ANQGSEA. As DNA, the CDR3 is TGCAGCGTTGAGGTCAGGGACTATGGCTACACCTTC. Its protein is CSVEVRDYGYTF.

The CDR3 here is CATSNTGELFF. CDR3 in DNA: TGTGCCACCAGCAACACCGGGGAGCTGTTTTTT. The chain recombines TRBV15 with TRBJ2-2; D is unresolved. The CDR3 is 11 amino acids. Germline assignment: CDR1 LNHNV and CDR2 YYDKDF (reference sequence). Trimming removed 4 bases at V and 3 bases at J, with 0 bases between.

The chain employs TRBV7-2 and TRBJ2-4; D is uncertain. The CDR3 loop spans 15 amino acids. Germline lookup yields CDR1 SGHTA and CDR2 FQGNSA. V lost 0 bases to trimming and J lost 8 bases, with 14 bases between them. The CDR3 region is CASSLADRSTDIQYF. CDR3 coding DNA: TGTGCCAGCAGCTTAGCCGACCGCAGTACGGACATTCAGTACTTC.

V is TRBV14 and J is TRBJ1-6, with D unclear. V was trimmed by 2 bases and J by 7 bases, leaving 6 bases between them. The CDR3 spans 13 residues. Germline V gives CDR1 SGHDN, CDR2 FVKESK. DNA of the CDR3: TGTGCCAGCAGCCAACCCCAGAATTCACCCCTCCACTTT. This encodes CASSQPQNSPLHF.

This clonotype has a single count. The chain combines TRBV20-1 with TRBJ2-7; D not certain. Trimming took 5 bases from V and 2 from J, leaving 13 bases between them. Germline-derived CDR1 and CDR2 are DFQATT and SNEGSKA (reference sequence). This CDR3 has 13 residues. The CDR3 bases are TGCAGTGCTCGTCAGGTCGAAACCTACGAGCAGTACTTC. As protein: CSARQVETYEQYF.

Details on this clonotype: The junction shows a germline mismatch at one end, possibly a read error. V and J are TRBV19 and TRBJ2-5, with D perhaps being TRBD1 or TRBD2 (5 bases each). The CDR3 consists of 14 residues. Germline CDR1 reads LNHDA; CDR2 reads SQIVND (reference sequence). The CDR3 sequence is CASSILGDQETQYF. CDR3 nucleotides: TGTGCCAGTAGTATCCTGGGGGACCAGGAGACCCAGTACTTC.

This chain connects TRBV7-2 to TRBJ2-1; D remains ambiguous. V lost 2 bases and J 9 bases, leaving 11 bases between the germline ends. Per germline, CDR1 SGHTA and CDR2 FQGNSA. This CDR3 contains 13 residues. The CDR3, as DNA: TGTGCCAGCAGCTTATTAACGCATGCTGAGCAGTTCTTC. Its translation: CASSLLTHAEQFF.

This clonotype was recorded a few times. The chain is built from TRBV6-2 or TRBV6-3 and TRBJ2-2; D uncertain. V was pared by 2 bases and J by 5 bases, with 3 bases between. The CDR3 sequence is 12 residues long. Looked up from germline, CDR1 is MNHEY and CDR2 is SVGEGT. DNA of the CDR3: TGTGCCAGCAGTTACGGTACCGGGGAGCTGTTTTTT. It is translated as CASSYGTGELFF.

The V call is TRBV9, the J call TRBJ2-3, with 7 bases identical to TRBD1. This CDR3 comprises 15 residues. CDR1 is SGDLS, CDR2 YYNGEE, per germline. Trimming took 0 bases from V and 5 from J; bases not matched to a gene: 6. CDR3 residues: CASSVETGDGDTQYF. In DNA, the CDR3 is TGTGCCAGCAGCGTAGAAACAGGGGATGGAGATACGCAGTATTTT.

This clonotype has only one observation. This chain links TRBV6-5 with TRBJ1-1; unclear D gene. The CDR3 runs to 14 residues. Trimming left V 6 bases short and J 4 bases short, with 15 bases between. Germline CDR1 MNHEY, CDR2 SVGAGI. CDR3 amino acids: CASSQTGRVTEAFF. CDR3 bases: TGTGCCAGCAGCCAGACGGGGAGGGTCACTGAAGCTTTCTTT.

J is TRBJ2-3 and V is TRBV14; D may be TRBD2 (6 bases). Trimming stripped 1 base from V and 0 bases from J, with 8 bases between. Germline V lookup: CDR1 SGHDN, CDR2 FVKESK. This CDR3 spans 15 amino acids. This CDR3 is CASSQGGASTDTQYF. The CDR3 DNA reads TGTGCCAGCAGCCAAGGCGGGGCTAGCACAGATACGCAGTATTTT.

The J gene is TRBJ2-1, the V gene TRBV12-3 or TRBV12-4; D uncertain. Trimming took 2 bases from V and 7 from J, leaving 3 bases between them. The CDR3 spans 11 residues. The chain's CDR3 is CASSLLNEQFF. Written as DNA, the CDR3 is TGTGCCAGCAGTTTACTGAATGAGCAGTTCTTC.

V usage is TRBV30 and J usage is TRBJ2-1, with D possibly being TRBD2 (5 bases). Trimming stripped 0 bases from V and 8 bases from J, with 14 bases between. This CDR3 contains 14 residues. The germline CDR1 and CDR2 sequences are GTSNPN and SVGIG (reference sequence). CDR3 coding DNA: TGTGCCTGGAGTGTACTAGGGAATTTAGATGAGCAGTTCTTC. Its protein product is CAWSVLGNLDEQFF.

The V and J genes are TRBV28 and TRBJ1-5; TRBD1 aligns across 8 bases. Per the germline V gene, CDR1 is MDHEN and CDR2 is SYDVKM. The CDR3 covers 15 residues. Trimming took 4 bases from V and 0 from J; bases not matched to a gene: 2. The CDR3 here is CASSSGQASNQPQHF. The CDR3 coding sequence is TGTGCCAGCAGTTCGGGACAGGCTAGCAATCAGCCCCAGCATTTT. The full variable domain, rest sourced from reference TRBV28 and TRBJ1-5, is DVKVTQSSRYLVKRTGEKVFLECVQDMDHENMFWYRQDPGLGLRLIYFSYDVKMKEKGDIPEGYSVSREKKERFSLILESASTNQTSMYLCASSSGQASNQPQHFGDGTRLSIL.